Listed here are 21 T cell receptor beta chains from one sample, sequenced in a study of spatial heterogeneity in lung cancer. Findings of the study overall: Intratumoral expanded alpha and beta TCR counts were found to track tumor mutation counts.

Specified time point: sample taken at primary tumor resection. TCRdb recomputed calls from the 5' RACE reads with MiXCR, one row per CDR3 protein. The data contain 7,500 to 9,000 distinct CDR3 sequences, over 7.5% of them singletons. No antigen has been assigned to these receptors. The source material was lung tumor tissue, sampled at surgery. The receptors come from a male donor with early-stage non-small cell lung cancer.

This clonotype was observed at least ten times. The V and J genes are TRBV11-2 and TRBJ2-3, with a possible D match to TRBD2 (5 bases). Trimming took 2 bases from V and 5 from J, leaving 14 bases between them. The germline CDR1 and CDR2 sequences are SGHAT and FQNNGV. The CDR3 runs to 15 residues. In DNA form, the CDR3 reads TGTGCCAGCAGCTTAACATTCTCGGGGAGAGATACGCAGTATTTT. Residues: CASSLTFSGRDTQYF.

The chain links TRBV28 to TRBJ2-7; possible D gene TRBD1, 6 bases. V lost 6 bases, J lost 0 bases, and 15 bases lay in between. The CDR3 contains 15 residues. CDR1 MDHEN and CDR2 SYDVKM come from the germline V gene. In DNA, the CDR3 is TGTGCCAGCAGAGCCACAGGGTTTACCTCCTACGAGCAGTACTTC. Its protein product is CASRATGFTSYEQYF.

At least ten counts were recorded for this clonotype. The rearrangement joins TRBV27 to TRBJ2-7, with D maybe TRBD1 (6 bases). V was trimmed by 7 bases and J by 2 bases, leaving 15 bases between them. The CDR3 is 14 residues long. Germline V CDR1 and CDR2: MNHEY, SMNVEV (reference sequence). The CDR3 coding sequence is TGTGCCAGCAACTCCGGGACACCACCCTACGAGCAGTACTTC. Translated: CASNSGTPPYEQYF.

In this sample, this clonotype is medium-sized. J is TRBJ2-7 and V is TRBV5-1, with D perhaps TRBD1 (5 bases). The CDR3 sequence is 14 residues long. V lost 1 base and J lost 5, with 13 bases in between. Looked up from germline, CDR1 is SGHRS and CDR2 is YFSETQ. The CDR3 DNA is TGCGCCAGCAGCTTGCAGGGCAGCATCCACGAGCAGTACTTC. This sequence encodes CASSLQGSIHEQYF.

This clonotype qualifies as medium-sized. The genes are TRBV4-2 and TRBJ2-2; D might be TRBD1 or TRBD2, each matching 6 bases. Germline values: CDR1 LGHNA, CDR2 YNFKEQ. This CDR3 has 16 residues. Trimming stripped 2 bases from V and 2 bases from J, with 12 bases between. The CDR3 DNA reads TGTGCCAGCAGCCAAAGGGGGACTTCTAACACCGGGGAGCTGTTTTTT. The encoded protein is CASSQRGTSNTGELFF.

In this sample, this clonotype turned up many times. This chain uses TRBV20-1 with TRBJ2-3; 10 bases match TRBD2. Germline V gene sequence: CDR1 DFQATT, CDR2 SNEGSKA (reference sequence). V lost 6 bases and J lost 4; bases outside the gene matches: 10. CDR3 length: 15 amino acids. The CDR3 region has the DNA TGCAGTGCCGTAGATAGGAGCGGGGGGGCAGATACGCAGTATTTT. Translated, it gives CSAVDRSGGADTQYF.

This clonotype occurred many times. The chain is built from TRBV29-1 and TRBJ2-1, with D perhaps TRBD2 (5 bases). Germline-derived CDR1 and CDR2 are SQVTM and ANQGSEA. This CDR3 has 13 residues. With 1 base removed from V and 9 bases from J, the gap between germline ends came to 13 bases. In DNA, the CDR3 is TGCAGCGTTGAAGTGGTCCGGGAAGGTGAGCAGTTCTTC. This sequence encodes CSVEVVREGEQFF.

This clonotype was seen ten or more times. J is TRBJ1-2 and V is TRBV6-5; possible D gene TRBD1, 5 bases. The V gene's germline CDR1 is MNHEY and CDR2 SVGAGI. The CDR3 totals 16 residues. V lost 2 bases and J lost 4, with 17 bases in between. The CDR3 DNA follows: TGTGCCAGCAGTTACGCCCGACAAGGGGCGAGCTATGGCTACACCTTC. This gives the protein CASSYARQGASYGYTF.

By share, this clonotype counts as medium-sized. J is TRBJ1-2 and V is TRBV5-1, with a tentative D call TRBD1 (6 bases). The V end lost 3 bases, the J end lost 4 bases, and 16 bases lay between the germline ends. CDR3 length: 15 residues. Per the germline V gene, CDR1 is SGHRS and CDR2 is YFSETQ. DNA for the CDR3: TGCGCCAGCAGCTACCGCCAATCGACAGGCTATGGCTACACCTTC. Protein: CASSYRQSTGYGYTF.

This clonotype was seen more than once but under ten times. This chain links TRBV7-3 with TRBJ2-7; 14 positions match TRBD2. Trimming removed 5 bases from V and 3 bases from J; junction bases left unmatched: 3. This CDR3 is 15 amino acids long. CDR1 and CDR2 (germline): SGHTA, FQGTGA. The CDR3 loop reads CASSAGLAGVYEQYF. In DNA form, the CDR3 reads TGTGCCAGCAGCGCGGGACTAGCGGGAGTCTACGAGCAGTACTTC. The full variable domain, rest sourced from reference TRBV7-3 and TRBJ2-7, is GAGVSQTPSNKVTEKGKYVELRCDPISGHTALYWYRQSLGQGPEFLIYFQGTGAADDSGLPNDRFFAVRPEGSVSTLKIQRTERGDSAVYLCASSAGLAGVYEQYFGPGTRLTVT.

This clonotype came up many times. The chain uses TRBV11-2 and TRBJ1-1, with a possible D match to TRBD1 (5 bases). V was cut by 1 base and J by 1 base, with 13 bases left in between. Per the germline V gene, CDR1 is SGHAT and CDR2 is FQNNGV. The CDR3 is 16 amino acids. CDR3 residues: CASSLVASRANTEAFF. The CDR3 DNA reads TGTGCCAGCAGCTTAGTGGCTAGCAGGGCGAACACTGAAGCTTTCTTT.

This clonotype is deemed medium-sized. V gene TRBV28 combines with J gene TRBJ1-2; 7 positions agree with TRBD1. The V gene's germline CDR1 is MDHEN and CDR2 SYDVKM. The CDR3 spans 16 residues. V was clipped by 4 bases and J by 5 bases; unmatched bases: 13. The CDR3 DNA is TGTGCCAGCAGTTCATCCAGGGGGGATATATCTTATGGCTACACCTTC. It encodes CASSSSRGDISYGYTF.

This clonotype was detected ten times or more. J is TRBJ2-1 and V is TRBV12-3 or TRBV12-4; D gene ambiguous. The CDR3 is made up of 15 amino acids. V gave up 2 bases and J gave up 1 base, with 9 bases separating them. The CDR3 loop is CASSLWSRSYNEQFF. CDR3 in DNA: TGTGCCAGCAGTTTATGGTCTAGATCCTACAATGAGCAGTTCTTC.

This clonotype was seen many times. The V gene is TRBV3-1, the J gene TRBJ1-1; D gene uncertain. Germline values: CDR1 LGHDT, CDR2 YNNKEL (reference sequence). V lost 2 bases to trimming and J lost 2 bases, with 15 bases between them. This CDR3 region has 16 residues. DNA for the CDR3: TGTGCCAGCAGCCAAAATCCCGGTCGAGGTAACACTGAAGCTTTCTTT. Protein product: CASSQNPGRGNTEAFF.

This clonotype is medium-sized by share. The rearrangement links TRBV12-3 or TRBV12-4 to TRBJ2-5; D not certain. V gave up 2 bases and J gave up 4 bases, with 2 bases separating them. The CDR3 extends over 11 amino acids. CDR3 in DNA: TGTGCCAGCAGTTTAAGAGAGACCCAGTACTTC. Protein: CASSLRETQYF.

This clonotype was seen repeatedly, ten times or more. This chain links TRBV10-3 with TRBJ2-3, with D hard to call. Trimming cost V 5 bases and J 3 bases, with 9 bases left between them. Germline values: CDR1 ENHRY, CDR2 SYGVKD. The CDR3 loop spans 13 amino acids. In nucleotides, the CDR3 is TGTGCCATCAGTCCTACGGTTACAGATACGCAGTATTTT. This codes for CAISPTVTDTQYF.

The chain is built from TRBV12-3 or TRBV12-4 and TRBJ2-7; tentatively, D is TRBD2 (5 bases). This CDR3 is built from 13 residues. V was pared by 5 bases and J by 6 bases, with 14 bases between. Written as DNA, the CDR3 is TGTGCCAGCAGTCGGACTCGATTCGGCGAGCAGTACTTC. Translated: CASSRTRFGEQYF.

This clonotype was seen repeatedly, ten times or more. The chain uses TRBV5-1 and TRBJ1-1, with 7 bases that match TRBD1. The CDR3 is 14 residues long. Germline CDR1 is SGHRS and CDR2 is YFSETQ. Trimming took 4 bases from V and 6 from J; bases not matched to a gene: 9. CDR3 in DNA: TGCGCCAGCAGCGCTCCAGGGGGATCGGCTGAAGCTTTCTTT. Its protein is CASSAPGGSAEAFF.

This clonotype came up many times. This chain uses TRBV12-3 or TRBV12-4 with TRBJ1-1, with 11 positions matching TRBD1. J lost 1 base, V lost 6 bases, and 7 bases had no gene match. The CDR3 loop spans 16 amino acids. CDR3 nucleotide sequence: TGTGCCAGCAGCGGACAGGGGGCACTTTGGAACACTGAAGCTTTCTTT. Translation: CASSGQGALWNTEAFF.

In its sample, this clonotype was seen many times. CDR3 in amino acids: CASSLDRGETQYF. The CDR3 DNA reads TGTGCCAGCAGTTTAGACAGGGGAGAGACCCAGTACTTC. This sequence joins TRBV12-3 or TRBV12-4 and TRBJ2-5; TRBD1 agrees at 7 bases. The trim removed 1 base at V and 4 bases at J, leaving 0 bases unmatched. The CDR3 runs to 13 residues.

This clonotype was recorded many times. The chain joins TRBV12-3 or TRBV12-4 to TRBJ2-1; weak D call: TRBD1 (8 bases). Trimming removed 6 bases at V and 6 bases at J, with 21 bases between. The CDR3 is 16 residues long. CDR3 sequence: CASSPGRAGGGNEQFF. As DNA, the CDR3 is TGTGCCAGCAGCCCGGGGAGGGCAGGGGGCGGCAATGAGCAGTTCTTC.